Listed below are T cell receptor beta chains from one sample, sequenced in a study of shared clonotypes between healthy human individuals. TCRdb keeps only in-frame clones here, not all; method: immunoSEQ multiplex PCR. The sample includes over 700,000 clones, around 70% of them seen just once. What was sequenced was memory CD4+ T cells sorted from blood. These TCRs come from a woman in her thirties in good health. CDR3s include the opening cysteine and the closing phenylalanine or tryptophan. A D gene is named only where the DNA matches it firmly. Where a row states a size, it is once, few, many or the class of an expanded clone; other rows omit it.

clone size	D gene	V gene	J gene	CDR3 protein	CDR3 DNA
NA	TRBD2	TRBV7-9	TRBJ2-7	CASSLAQWGGEQYF	TGTGCCAGCAGCTTAGCGCAGTGGGGGGGCGAGCAGTACTTC
NA	NA	TRBV10-1	TRBJ2-2	CASSESIGELFF	TGCGCCAGCAGTGAGTCTATTGGGGAGCTGTTTTTT
NA	TRBD2	TRBV4-1	TRBJ2-3	CASSLGSGTSVDTQYF	TGCGCCAGCAGCCTCGGTAGCGGGACCTCCGTAGATACGCAGTATTTT
NA	NA	TRBV2	TRBJ1-5	CASSAPGGGSNQPQHF	TGTGCCAGCAGTGCACCGGGGGGCGGGAGCAATCAGCCCCAGCATTTT
NA	TRBD1	TRBV11-2	TRBJ2-2	CASSFGIGGGSDTGELFF	TGTGCCAGCAGCTTTGGGATAGGGGGCGGGTCGGACACCGGGGAGCTGTTTTTT
NA	NA	TRBV7-2	TRBJ2-5	CASSLRVGAQTQYF	TGTGCCAGCAGCTTAAGGGTGGGGGCGCAGACCCAGTACTTC
NA	NA	TRBV19	TRBJ2-5	CASSIKGHETQYF	TGTGCCAGTAGTATAAAGGGGCACGAGACCCAGTACTTC
NA	NA	TRBV7-2	TRBJ2-3	CASSQNVLVSDTQYF	TGTGCCAGCAGCCAGAACGTCTTGGTCTCAGATACGCAGTATTTT
NA	NA	TRBV27	TRBJ2-1	CASSLQALWNEQFF	TGTGCCAGCAGTTTACAAGCCCTGTGGAATGAGCAGTTCTTC
few	TRBD1	TRBV6-1	TRBJ1-3	CASSGSQGAGSGNTIYF	TGTGCCAGCAGTGGGTCACAGGGGGCAGGCTCTGGAAACACCATATATTTT
NA	NA	TRBV27	TRBJ1-3	CASSSGTESSGNTIYF	TGTGCCAGCAGTTCAGGGACGGAGAGCTCTGGAAACACCATATATTTT
NA	TRBD1	TRBV6-5	TRBJ1-1	CASSYSRTGLLEAFF	TGTGCCAGCAGTTACTCTAGGACAGGGCTCCTTGAAGCTTTCTTT
NA	NA	TRBV2	TRBJ1-1	CASRPLVGAGSTEAFF	TGTGCCAGCCGACCGTTGGTGGGAGCGGGCAGCACTGAAGCTTTCTTT
few	TRBD2	TRBV5-1	TRBJ2-1	CASSFNPSGPYNEQFF	TGCGCCAGCAGCTTCAACCCTAGCGGGCCCTACAATGAGCAGTTCTTC
NA	NA	TRBV4-1	TRBJ1-2	CASSQDSSVNYGYTF	TGCGCCAGCAGCCAAGATTCATCAGTAAACTATGGCTACACCTTC
many	NA	TRBV7-9	TRBJ1-4	CASSLNEEKLFF	TGTGCCAGCAGCTTGAATGAAGAAAAACTGTTTTTT
few	NA	TRBV6-6	TRBJ1-3	CASSYSAGGNTIYF	TGTGCCAGCAGTTACTCGGCAGGGGGAAACACCATATATTTT
NA	TRBD1	TRBV19	TRBJ1-4	CASSKPPGQGNEKLFF	TGTGCCAGTAGCAAACCTCCGGGACAGGGGAATGAAAAACTGTTTTTT
NA	TRBD2	TRBV10-2	TRBJ2-3	CASSDLSGASTDTQYF	TGCGCCAGCAGTGATTTGAGCGGGGCTAGCACAGATACGCAGTATTTT
NA	NA	TRBV6-5	TRBJ2-7	CASSFQGGWQYF	TGTGCCAGCAGTTTTCAGGGCGGGTGGCAGTACTTC
NA	TRBD1	TRBV9	TRBJ2-7	CASSGRTGGGEQYF	TGTGCCAGCAGCGGTCGGACAGGGGGCGGAGAGCAGTACTTC
once	TRBD1	TRBV2	TRBJ1-1	CASSDSRTGGLGAFF	TGTGCCAGCAGTGATAGTAGGACAGGTGGATTGGGAGCTTTCTTT
NA	NA	TRBV7-9	TRBJ2-1	CASSLVGNNEQFF	TGTGCCAGCAGCTTAGTCGGGAACAATGAGCAGTTCTTC
NA	NA	TRBV11-2	TRBJ2-7	CASSLLADSGSEQYF	TGTGCCAGCAGCTTACTCGCCGACAGTGGGTCCGAGCAGTACTTC
once	TRBD1	TRBV6-5	TRBJ2-7	CASSYEPKGPGGEQYF	TGTGCCAGCAGTTACGAGCCTAAGGGCCCAGGGGGCGAGCAGTACTTC
once	TRBD2	TRBV5-1	TRBJ2-3	CASSLTSGSSTDTQYF	TGCGCCAGCAGCTTGACTAGCGGATCTAGCACAGATACGCAGTATTTT
NA	NA	TRBV1	TRBJ1-2	CTSSRQSGRINYGYTF	TGCACCAGCAGCCGCCAATCGGGACGGATTAACTATGGCTACACCTTC
NA	TRBD1	TRBV5-4	TRBJ2-3	CASSGGVRTGRGTQYF	TGTGCCAGCAGCGGAGGAGTACGGACAGGGAGAGGTACGCAGTATTTT
NA	NA	TRBV5-4	TRBJ1-2	CASSFHGDGYTF	TGTGCCAGCAGCTTTCATGGGGACGGCTACACCTTC
NA	TRBD2	TRBV25-1	TRBJ2-5	CASMGDGRARETQYF	TGTGCCAGCATGGGTGACGGGAGGGCTAGGGAGACCCAGTACTTC
many	NA	TRBV5-1	TRBJ2-3	CASNRDFTTDTQYF	TGCGCCAGCAACCGGGACTTCACCACAGATACGCAGTATTTT
NA	NA	TRBV27	TRBJ2-3	CASTPQGGTDTQYF	TGTGCCAGCACCCCGCAGGGGGGGACAGATACGCAGTATTTT
many	NA	TRBV10-1	TRBJ2-2	CASSDFLGGELFF	TGCGCCAGCAGTGACTTCCTTGGCGGGGAGCTGTTTTTT
NA	TRBD1	TRBV27	TRBJ1-6	CASSRTGVGNSPLHF	TGTGCCAGCAGCCGTACAGGGGTAGGAAATTCACCCCTCCACTTT
NA	TRBD1	TRBV19	TRBJ1-2	CASSPLGGQGAHHGYTF	TGTGCCAGTAGTCCCCTCGGGGGACAGGGGGCGCATCATGGCTACACCTTC
NA	NA	TRBV5-8	TRBJ1-5	CASSIRTDQPQHF	TGTGCCAGCAGCATACGGACAGATCAGCCCCAGCATTTT
NA	NA	TRBV28	TRBJ1-2	CASRSRQELNYGYTF	TGTGCCAGCAGGAGCAGACAGGAACTGAACTATGGCTACACCTTC
NA	NA	TRBV5-4	TRBJ2-5	CASQWEVGETQYF	TGTGCCAGCCAATGGGAGGTTGGGGAGACCCAGTACTTC
NA	NA	TRBV19	TRBJ2-2	CASSMGRGGTTGELFF	TGTGCCAGTAGTATGGGAAGGGGCGGAACTACCGGGGAGCTGTTTTTT
NA	NA	TRBV2	TRBJ1-5	CASLPGGNQPQHF	TGTGCCAGCCTCCCAGGCGGCAATCAGCCCCAGCATTTT
NA	NA	TRBV28	TRBJ1-2	CASSLSSGNYGYTF	TGTGCCAGCAGTTTATCCAGCGGGAACTATGGCTACACCTTC
NA	TRBD1	TRBV28	TRBJ2-7	CASSSGQGGYEQYF	TGTGCCAGCAGTTCGGGACAGGGAGGCTACGAGCAGTACTTC
NA	NA	TRBV7-2	TRBJ2-7	CASSSPRGNPYEQYF	TGTGCCAGCAGCTCCCCCCGGGGCAATCCCTACGAGCAGTACTTC
NA	TRBD2	TRBV6-1	TRBJ2-7	CAISQGLAGADEQYF	TGTGCCATCAGTCAGGGACTAGCGGGAGCGGATGAGCAGTACTTC
NA	NA	TRBV11-2	TRBJ2-7	CASSQGKRNSYEQYF	TGTGCCAGCAGCCAGGGGAAGCGTAACTCCTACGAGCAGTACTTC
NA	NA	TRBV25-1	TRBJ2-7	CASSEDGITYEQYF	TGTGCCAGCAGTGAAGACGGCATTACCTACGAGCAGTACTTC
NA	TRBD1	TRBV28	TRBJ1-2	CASTGQGASDGYTF	TGTGCCAGCACCGGACAGGGGGCGTCGGATGGCTACACCTTC
many	NA	TRBV5-1	TRBJ2-1	CASSLVVGENEQFF	TGCGCCAGCAGCTTGGTTGTGGGCGAGAATGAGCAGTTCTTC
NA	NA	TRBV2	TRBJ1-1	CASRRRTTEAFF	TGTGCCAGCAGGCGTCGAACCACTGAAGCTTTCTTT
NA	NA	TRBV5-1	TRBJ1-2	CASSLDTVLGYGYTF	TGCGCCAGCAGCTTGGACACCGTACTGGGCTATGGCTACACCTTC
NA	TRBD1	TRBV28	TRBJ1-2	CASSAWTGGNYGYTF	TGTGCCAGCAGTGCGTGGACAGGGGGCAACTATGGCTACACCTTC